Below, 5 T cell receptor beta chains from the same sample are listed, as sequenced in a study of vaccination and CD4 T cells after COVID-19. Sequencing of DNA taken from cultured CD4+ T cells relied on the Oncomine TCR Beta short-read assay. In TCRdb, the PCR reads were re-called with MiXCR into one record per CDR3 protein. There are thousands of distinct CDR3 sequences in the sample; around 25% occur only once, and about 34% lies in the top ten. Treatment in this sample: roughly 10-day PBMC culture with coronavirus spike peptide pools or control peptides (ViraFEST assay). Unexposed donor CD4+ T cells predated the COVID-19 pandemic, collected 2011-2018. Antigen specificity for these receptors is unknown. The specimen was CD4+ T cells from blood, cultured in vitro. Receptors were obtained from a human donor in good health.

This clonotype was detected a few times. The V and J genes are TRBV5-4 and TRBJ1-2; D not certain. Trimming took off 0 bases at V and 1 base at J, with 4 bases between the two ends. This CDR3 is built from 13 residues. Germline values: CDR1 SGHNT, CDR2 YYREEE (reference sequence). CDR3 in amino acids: CASSLDRNYGYTF. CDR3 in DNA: TGTGCCAGCAGCTTGGACCGTAACTATGGCTACACCTTC.

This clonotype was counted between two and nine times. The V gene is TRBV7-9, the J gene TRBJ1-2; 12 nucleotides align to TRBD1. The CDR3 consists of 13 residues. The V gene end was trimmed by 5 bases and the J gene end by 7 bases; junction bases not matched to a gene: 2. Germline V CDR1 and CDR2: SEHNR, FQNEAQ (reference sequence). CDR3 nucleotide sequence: TGTGCCAGCAGCCCGGGACAGGGGGCTGGCTACACCTTC. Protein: CASSPGQGAGYTF.

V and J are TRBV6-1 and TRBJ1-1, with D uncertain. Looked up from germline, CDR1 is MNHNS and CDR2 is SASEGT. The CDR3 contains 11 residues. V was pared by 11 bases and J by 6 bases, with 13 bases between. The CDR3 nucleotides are TGTGCCGGGCTTTTGGGATCTGAAGCTTTCTTT. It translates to CAGLLGSEAFF.

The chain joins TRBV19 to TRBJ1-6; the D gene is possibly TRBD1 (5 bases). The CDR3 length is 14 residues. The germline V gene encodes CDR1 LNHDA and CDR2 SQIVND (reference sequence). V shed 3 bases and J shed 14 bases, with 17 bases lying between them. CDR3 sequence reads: CASSISPDVRALHF. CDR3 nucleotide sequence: TGTGCCAGTAGTATCTCACCCGACGTCAGGGCCCTCCACTTT.

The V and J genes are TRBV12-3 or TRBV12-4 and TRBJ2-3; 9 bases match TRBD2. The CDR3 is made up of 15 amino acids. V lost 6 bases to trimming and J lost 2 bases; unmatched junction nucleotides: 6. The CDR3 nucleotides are TGTGCCAGCAGAGTGAGCGGGGGGTACACAGATACGCAGTATTTT. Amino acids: CASRVSGGYTDTQYF.